This T cell receptor (beta chain) was sequenced during a study of blood T cell repertoires in COVID-19. Study background: Italy, Spain and the United States were the sources of the convalescent and acute COVID-19 samples. Sources were T cells, B-cell-depleted T cells, or PBMCs; the material itself was cDNA or gDNA.

CDR3 length equals 15 residues. The germline V and J ends were trimmed by 10 bases and 0 bases, with 15 bases remaining between them. Germline CDR1 MNHEY, CDR2 SVGAGI. Study processing details: By means of reference gene primer amplification, nucleated cell counts were estimated. The table came from immunoSEQ multiplex PCR; TCRdb's copy has only in-frame clones and leaves some out. That table is the source of V, J and clone size, and D and trimming were worked out from the DNA. Of over 10,000 clones listed, around nine tenths are singletons. This TCR came from a man older than 75 with acute or convalescent COVID-19. V and J are TRBV6-5 and TRBJ2-2; D possibly corresponds to TRBD2 (5 bases). Specimen: peripheral blood. CDR3 amino acids: CATQRRTTNTGELFF. The CDR3 bases are TGTGCCACCCAGAGGAGGACCACGAACACCGGGGAGCTGTTTTTT.